This T cell receptor (beta chain) was sequenced in a study of T cells after yellow fever vaccination. This clonotype was counted at least ten times. This CDR3 comprises 16 residues. Germline V gene sequence: CDR1 SGHTA, CDR2 FQGTGA. V was clipped by 5 bases and J by 0 bases, with 11 bases between them. Universal primer sites and UMIs were introduced during 5'RACE template-switching synthesis of TCR cDNA. One entry per CDR3 protein results from TCRdb running MiXCR on the 5' RACE reads. Of fewer than 150,000 distinct CDR3 sequences listed, 6.5% to 9% are singletons. The chain employs TRBV7-3 and TRBJ2-6; a possible D gene is TRBD2 (6 bases). This receptor was obtained from a man aged 18 to 35 who received the YFV17D yellow fever vaccine. The source was CD4+ T cells sorted from PBMCs, collected roughly 47 days after the first yellow fever vaccination. CDR3 in DNA: TGTGCCAGCAGCCCACGGGGGTCCTCTGGGGCCAACGTCCTGACTTTC. Protein sequence: CASSPRGSSGANVLTF.